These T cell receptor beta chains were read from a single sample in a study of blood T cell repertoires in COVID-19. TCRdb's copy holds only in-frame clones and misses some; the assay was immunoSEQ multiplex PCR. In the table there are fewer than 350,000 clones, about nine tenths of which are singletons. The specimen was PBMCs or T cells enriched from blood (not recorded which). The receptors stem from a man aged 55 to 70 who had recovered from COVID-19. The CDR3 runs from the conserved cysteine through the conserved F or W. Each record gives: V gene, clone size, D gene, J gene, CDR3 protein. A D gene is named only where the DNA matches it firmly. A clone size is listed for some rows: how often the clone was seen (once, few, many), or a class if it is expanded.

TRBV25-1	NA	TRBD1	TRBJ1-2	CASSEGWTGSGGYTF
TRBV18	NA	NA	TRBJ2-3	CASSPPGADTQYF
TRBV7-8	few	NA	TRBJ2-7	CASSDDRAGTYEQYF
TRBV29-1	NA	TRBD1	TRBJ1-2	CSAVGTGGFYGYTF
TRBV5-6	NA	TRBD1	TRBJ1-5	CASSLNRGGFNQPQHF
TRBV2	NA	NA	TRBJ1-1	CASSYTENTEAFF
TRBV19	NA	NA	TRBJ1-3	CASSNPAGAGNTIYF
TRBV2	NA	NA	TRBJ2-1	CASSERGNNEQFF
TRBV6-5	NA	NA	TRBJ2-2	CASSYKQGNTGELFF
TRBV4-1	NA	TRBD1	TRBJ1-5	CASSQDWDRDYQPQHF
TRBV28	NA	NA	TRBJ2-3	CASRHLGSYLGTDTQYF
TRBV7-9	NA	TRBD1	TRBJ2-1	CASIEQSPDRGNEQFF
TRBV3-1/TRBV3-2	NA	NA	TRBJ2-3	CASSWADYTDTQYF
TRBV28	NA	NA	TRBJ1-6	CASKQNHNSPLHF
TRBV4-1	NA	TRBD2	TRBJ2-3	CASSHLAGGADTQYF